This T cell receptor (beta chain) was captured in a study of OX40 agonist ivuxolimab in advanced cancers. Study summary: Partial responses occurred in three patients (one hepatocellular carcinoma, two cutaneous melanoma). Whole-study findings and limits: Relative to CD4+ cells, CD8+ T cells on average had more expanded clones.

Looked up from germline, CDR1 is SGHRS and CDR2 is YFSETQ. The CDR3 totals 15 residues. V was clipped by 2 bases and J by 8 bases; unmatched bases: 10. Comments on this clone: The antigen remains undetermined.

The assay was immunoSEQ multiplex PCR, and TCRdb's table has in-frame clones only and misses some. The table includes around 40,000 clones, approximately 84% detected once. The rearrangement joins TRBV5-1 to TRBJ2-1, with 7 bases identical to TRBD2. The receptor was isolated from an adult with an advanced solid tumor such as melanoma, head and neck, liver or kidney cancer. Specimen: CD4+ or CD8+ T cells sorted from blood, collected in a trial of the OX40 agonist ivuxolimab. The CDR3 sequence: CASSFPGLPMDEQFF. CDR3 nucleotides: TGCGCCAGCAGCTTCCCGGGACTACCCATGGATGAGCAGTTCTTC.